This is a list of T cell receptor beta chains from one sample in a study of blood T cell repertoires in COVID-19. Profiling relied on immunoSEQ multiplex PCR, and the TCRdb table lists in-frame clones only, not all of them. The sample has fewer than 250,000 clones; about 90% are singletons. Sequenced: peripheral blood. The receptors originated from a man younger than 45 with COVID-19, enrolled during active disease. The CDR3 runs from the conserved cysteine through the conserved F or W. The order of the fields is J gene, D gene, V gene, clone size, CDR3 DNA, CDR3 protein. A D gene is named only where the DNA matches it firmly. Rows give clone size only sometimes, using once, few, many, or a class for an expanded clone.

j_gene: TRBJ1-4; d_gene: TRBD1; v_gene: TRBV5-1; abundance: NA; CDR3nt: TGCGCCAGCAGCGCGGGACAGGGTGACGAAAAACTGTTTTTT; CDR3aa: CASSAGQGDEKLFF
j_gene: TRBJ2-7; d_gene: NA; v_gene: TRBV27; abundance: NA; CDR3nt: TGTGCCAGCAGTTTTTCCCAGGGGGGCTACGAGCAGTACTTC; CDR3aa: CASSFSQGGYEQYF
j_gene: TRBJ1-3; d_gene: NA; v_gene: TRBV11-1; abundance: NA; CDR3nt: TGTGCCAGCAGCTTGACTGACCTCTCTGGAAACACCATATATTTT; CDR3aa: CASSLTDLSGNTIYF
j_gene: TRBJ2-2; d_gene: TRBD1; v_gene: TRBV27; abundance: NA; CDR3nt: TGTGCCAGCAGTTTTACAGGGGGCGGCGGGGAGCTGTTTTTT; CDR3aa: CASSFTGGGGELFF
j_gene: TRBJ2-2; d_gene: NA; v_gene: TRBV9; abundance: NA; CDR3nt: TGTGCCAGCAGTAAAAGCAGGAACCCGAACACCGGGGAGCTGTTTTTT; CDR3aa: CASSKSRNPNTGELFF
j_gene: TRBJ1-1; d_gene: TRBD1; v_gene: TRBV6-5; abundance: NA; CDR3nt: TGTGCCAGCAGATATCAAGGGGGCGCAGGGGCTGAAGCTTTCTTT; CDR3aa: CASRYQGGAGAEAFF
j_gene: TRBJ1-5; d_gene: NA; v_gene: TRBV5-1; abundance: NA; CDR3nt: TGCGCCAGCGGCGCGGGGCCCAATCAGCCCCAGCATTTT; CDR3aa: CASGAGPNQPQHF
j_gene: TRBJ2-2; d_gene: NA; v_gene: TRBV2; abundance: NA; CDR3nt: TGTGCCAGTAGACTCGGACCTCGGCTCCCCCGGGGAGTTAACACCGGGGAGCTGTTTTTT; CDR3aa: CASRLGPRLPRGVNTGELFF
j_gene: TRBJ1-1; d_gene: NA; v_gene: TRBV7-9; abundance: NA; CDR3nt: TGTGCCAGCAGCTCTCAGGGTGGGATGAACACTGAAGCTTTCTTT; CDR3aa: CASSSQGGMNTEAFF
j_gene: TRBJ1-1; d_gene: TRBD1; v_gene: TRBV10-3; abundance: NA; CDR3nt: TGTGCCATCAGGTCGACAGGGGGCTCGGGCACTGAAGCTTTCTTT; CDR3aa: CAIRSTGGSGTEAFF
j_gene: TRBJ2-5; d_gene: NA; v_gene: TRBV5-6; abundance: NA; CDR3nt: TGTGCCAGCAGTGTGGGGGGCCAAGAGACCCAGTACTTC; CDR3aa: CASSVGGQETQYF
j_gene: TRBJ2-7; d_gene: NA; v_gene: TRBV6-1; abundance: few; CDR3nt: TGTGCCAGCAGTGAAACGGAGGGCAACTCCTACGAGCAGTACTTC; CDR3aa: CASSETEGNSYEQYF
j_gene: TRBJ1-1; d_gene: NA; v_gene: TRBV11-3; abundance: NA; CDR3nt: TGTGCCAGCAGCTTAGAACCAGGGAACACTGAAGCTTTCTTT; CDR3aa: CASSLEPGNTEAFF
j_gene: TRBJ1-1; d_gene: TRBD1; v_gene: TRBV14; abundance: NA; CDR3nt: TGTGCCAGCAGCCAAGTTATGGGACAGGGGGACACTGAAGCTTTCTTT; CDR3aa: CASSQVMGQGDTEAFF
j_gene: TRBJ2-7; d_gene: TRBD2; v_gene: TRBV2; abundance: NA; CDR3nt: TGTGCCAGCACCAGACTAGCTGGGGGTTATGAGCAGTACTTC; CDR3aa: CASTRLAGGYEQYF
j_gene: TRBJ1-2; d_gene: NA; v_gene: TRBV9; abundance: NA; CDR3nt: TGTGCCAGCAGCCCTCAGGGGTGGACAGCCTATGGCTACACCTTC; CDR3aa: CASSPQGWTAYGYTF
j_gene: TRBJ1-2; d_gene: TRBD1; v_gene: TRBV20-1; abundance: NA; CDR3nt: TGCAGTGCTAGTAGGGGAAGCAGGGGGCTGCGTGGCTACACCTTC; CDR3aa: CSASRGSRGLRGYTF
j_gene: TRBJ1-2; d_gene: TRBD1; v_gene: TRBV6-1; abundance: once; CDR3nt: TGTGCCAGCAGTGACGGGACAGGGTCGAATGGCTACACCTTC; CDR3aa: CASSDGTGSNGYTF
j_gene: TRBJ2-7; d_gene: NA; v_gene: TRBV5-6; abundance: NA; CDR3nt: TGTGCCAGCAGCTCATTCCGGGGGGCGAGGTACGGCGAGCAGTACTTC; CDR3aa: CASSSFRGARYGEQYF
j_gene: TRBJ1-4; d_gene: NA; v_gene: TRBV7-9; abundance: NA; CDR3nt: TGTGCCAGCAGCTTAGGGGTTCATGGGGGCTTAAGAGAAAAACTGTTTTTT; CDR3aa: CASSLGVHGGLREKLFF
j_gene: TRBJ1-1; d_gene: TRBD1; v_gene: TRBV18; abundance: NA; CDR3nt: TGTGCCAGCTCACCGGACAGGGGGAACATGAACACTGAAGCTTTCTTT; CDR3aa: CASSPDRGNMNTEAFF
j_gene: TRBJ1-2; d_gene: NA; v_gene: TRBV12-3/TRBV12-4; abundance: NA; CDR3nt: TGTGCCAGCAGTTTTCGAAGCCTCGGTGGCTACACCTTC; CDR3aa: CASSFRSLGGYTF
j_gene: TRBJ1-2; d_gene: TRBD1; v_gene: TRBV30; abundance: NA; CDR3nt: TGTGCCTGGCAGGGGGCTGGCTACACCTTC; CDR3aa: CAWQGAGYTF
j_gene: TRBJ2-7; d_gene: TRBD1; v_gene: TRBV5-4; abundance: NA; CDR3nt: TGTGCCAGCAGCTCCAGGCCGGGACAGGTCCACGAGCAGTACTTC; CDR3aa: CASSSRPGQVHEQYF
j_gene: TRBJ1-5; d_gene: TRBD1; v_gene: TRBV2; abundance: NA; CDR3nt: TGTGCCAGCAGGAGTACAGGGGAGACTCAGCCCCAGCATTTT; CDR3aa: CASRSTGETQPQHF
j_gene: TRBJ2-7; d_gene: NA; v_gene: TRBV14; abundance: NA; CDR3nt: TGTGCCAGCAGCCAAGGGCTAGCTCGCGAGCAGTACTTC; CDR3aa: CASSQGLAREQYF
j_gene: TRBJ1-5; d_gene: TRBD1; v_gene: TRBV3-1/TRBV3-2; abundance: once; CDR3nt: TGTGCCAGCAGCCTGGGGATAGGGGGCACTCAGCCCCAGCATTTT; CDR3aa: CASSLGIGGTQPQHF
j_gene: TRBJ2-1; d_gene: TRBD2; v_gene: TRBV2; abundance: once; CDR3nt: TGTGCCAGCAGTAGGACTAGCGGGGGGTTTACGAGGGGTGAGCAGTTCTTC; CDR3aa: CASSRTSGGFTRGEQFF
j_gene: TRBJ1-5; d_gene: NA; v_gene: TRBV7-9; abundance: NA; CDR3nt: TGTGCCAGCAGCTCCGACAACAATCAGCCCCAGCATTTT; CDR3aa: CASSSDNNQPQHF
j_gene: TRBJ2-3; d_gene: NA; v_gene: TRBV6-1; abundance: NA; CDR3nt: TGTGCCAGCAGTGACCGGGGGAGCACAGATACGCAGTATTTT; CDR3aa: CASSDRGSTDTQYF
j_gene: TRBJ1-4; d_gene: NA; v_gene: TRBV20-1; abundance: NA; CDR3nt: TGCAGTGCTAAAAACAGTGAAAAACTGTTTTTT; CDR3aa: CSAKNSEKLFF
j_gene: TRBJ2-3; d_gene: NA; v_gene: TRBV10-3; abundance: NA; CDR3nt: TGTGCCATCAGTGAGACTGGCGGGGGCTACCCTAGCACAGATACGCAGTATTTT; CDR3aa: CAISETGGGYPSTDTQYF
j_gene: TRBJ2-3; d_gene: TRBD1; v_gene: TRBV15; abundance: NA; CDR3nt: TGTGCCACCAGCGGGCAGGGGGCGCTTGGCACAGATACGCAGTATTTT; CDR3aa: CATSGQGALGTDTQYF
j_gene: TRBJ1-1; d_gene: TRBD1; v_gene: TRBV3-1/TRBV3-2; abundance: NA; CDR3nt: TGTGCCAGCAGCCAAGAACTCCAGGGGGTGGGCACTGAAGCTTTCTTT; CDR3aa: CASSQELQGVGTEAFF
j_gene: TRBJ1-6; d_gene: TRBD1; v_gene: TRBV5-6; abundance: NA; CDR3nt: TGTGCCAGCAGCTCGACAGGGAGCTCCTATAATTCACCCCTCCACTTT; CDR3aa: CASSSTGSSYNSPLHF
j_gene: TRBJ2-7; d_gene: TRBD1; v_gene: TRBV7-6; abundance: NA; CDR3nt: TGTGCCAGCGCAGCTTTAGGACAGGGCCTCTACGAGCAGTACTTC; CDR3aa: CASAALGQGLYEQYF
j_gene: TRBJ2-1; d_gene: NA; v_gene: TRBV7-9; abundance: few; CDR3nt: TGTGCCAGCAGCTTAGGGCAGGGGTCCTACAATGAGCAGTTCTTC; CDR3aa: CASSLGQGSYNEQFF
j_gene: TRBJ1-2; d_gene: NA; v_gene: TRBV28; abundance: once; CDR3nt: TGTGCCAGCAGTTTTAGTTTGAACTATGGCTACACCTTC; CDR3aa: CASSFSLNYGYTF
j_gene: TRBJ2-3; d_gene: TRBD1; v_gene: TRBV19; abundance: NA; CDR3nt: TGTGCCAGTAGTAGAAGACAGGGGTCACGCACAGATACGCAGTATTTT; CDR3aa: CASSRRQGSRTDTQYF
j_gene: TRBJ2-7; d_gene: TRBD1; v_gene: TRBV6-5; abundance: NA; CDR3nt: TGTGCCAGCAGTTTCGGACAGGCCTACGAGCAGTACTTC; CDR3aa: CASSFGQAYEQYF
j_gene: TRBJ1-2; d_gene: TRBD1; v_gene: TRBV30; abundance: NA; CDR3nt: TGTGCCTGGGGCGGACAGGGCAGCGGCTACACCTTC; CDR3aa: CAWGGQGSGYTF
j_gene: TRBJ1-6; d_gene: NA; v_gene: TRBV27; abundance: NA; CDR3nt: TGTGCCAGCAGTTTATCGAGTTGGGGAGAGTTGAACAATTCACCCCTCCACTTT; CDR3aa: CASSLSSWGELNNSPLHF
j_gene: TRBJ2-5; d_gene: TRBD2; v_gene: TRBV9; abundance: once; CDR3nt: TGTGCCAGCAGCGTAGCGGGGGGGTCTCAAGAGACCCAGTACTTC; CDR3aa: CASSVAGGSQETQYF
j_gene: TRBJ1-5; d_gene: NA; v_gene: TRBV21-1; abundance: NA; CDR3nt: TGTGCCAGAGCCGGACAGGCCTCCAGGCCCCAGCATTTT; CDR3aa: CARAGQASRPQHF
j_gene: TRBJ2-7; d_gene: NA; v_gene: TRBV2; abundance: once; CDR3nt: TGTGCCAGCAGTGTTGACTACATTTACGAGCAGTACTTC; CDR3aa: CASSVDYIYEQYF
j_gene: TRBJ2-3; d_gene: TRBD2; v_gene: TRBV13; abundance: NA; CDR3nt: TGTGCCAGCAGCTCTAGCGGGGAAAACACAGATACGCAGTATTTT; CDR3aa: CASSSSGENTDTQYF
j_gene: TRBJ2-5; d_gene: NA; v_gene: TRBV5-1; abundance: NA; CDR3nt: TGCGCCAGCAGCAACGGACAGTTACAAGAGACCCAGTACTTC; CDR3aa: CASSNGQLQETQYF
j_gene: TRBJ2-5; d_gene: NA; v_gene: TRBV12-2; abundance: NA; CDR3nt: TGTGCAAGTCGCTGGACATGTAGAGAGACCCAGTACTTC; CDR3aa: CASRWTCRETQYF
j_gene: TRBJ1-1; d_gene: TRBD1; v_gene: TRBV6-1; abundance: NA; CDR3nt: TGTGCCAGCAGTGAAGCGCTTCGGGCAGGGGGAACTGAAGCTTTCTTT; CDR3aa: CASSEALRAGGTEAFF